Presented here are 17 T cell receptor beta chains from one specimen sequenced in a study of response to subunit inactivated influenza vaccine. TCRdb independently ran MiXCR on the RT-PCR reads; one entry per CDR3 protein. Of roughly 780,000 distinct CDR3 sequences in the sample, approximately 17% are singletons; the top ten hold under 13%. The sample here was PBMCs from blood, taken 4 to 6 days after vaccination. The receptors come from a man aged 45 to 65 who received an inactivated influenza vaccine.

This clonotype was seen a few times. The rearrangement uses TRBV7-2 and TRBJ2-4; 9 bases are a match to TRBD2. The CDR3 is 16 amino acids. Losses at the gene ends were 1 base for V and 3 bases for J; bases not matched to a gene: 4. Germline V gives CDR1 SGHTA, CDR2 FQGNSA. CDR3 sequence reads: CASSLELAGLKNIQYF. The CDR3 DNA is TGTGCCAGCAGCTTAGAACTAGCGGGTCTCAAAAACATTCAGTACTTC. Full variable domain (outside the CDR3, taken from reference TRBV7-2 and TRBJ2-4): GAGVSQSPSNKVTEKGKDVELRCDPISGHTALYWYRQSLGQGLEFLIYFQGNSAPDKSGLPSDRFSAERTGGSVSTLTIQRTQQEDSAVYLCASSLELAGLKNIQYFGAGTRLSVL.

The rearrangement links TRBV20-1 to TRBJ2-7, with no clear D. Looked up from germline, CDR1 is DFQATT and CDR2 is SNEGSKA (reference sequence). The CDR3 loop spans 15 amino acids. Trimming cost V 6 bases and J 5 bases, with 23 bases left between them. As DNA, the CDR3 is TGCAGTGCCAAAGGTTTTAGGGTCACAATCCACGAGCAGTACTTC. It translates to CSAKGFRVTIHEQYF.

The CDR3 DNA follows: TGCAGTGCGGGAGGGAACCGGGACAGGGTTATGATCGAGCAGTACTTC. It is translated as CSAGGNRDRVMIEQYF. V is TRBV20-1 and J is TRBJ2-7; 9 positions agree with TRBD1. J lost 6 bases, V lost 6 bases, and 18 bases had no gene match. The CDR3 has 16 amino acids. Germline values: CDR1 DFQATT, CDR2 SNEGSKA (reference sequence).

This clonotype was observed a few times. The rearrangement uses TRBV2 and TRBJ2-1, with 9 bases identical to TRBD1. J lost 8 bases, V lost 2 bases, and 10 bases had no gene match. The length of the CDR3 is 16 residues. Germline CDR1 SNHLY, CDR2 FYNNEI. The CDR3 DNA sequence: TGTGCCAGCAGTGAAATCCCCGGGACAGGGTTGGATGAGCAGTTCTTC. Amino acids: CASSEIPGTGLDEQFF.

This clonotype was detected a few times. The V and J genes are TRBV7-8 and TRBJ2-7, with D hard to call. V was shortened by 4 bases and J by 5 bases, with 6 bases between the two germline ends. CDR1 and CDR2 (germline): SGHVS, FQNEAQ. The CDR3 runs 11 residues. CDR3 DNA: TGTGCCAGCAGCTCGTTTAACGAGCAGTACTTC. It is translated as CASSSFNEQYF.

This clonotype was seen only a few times. V and J are TRBV29-1 and TRBJ1-3; no clear D. The V gene's germline CDR1 is SQVTM and CDR2 ANQGSEA. Trimming stripped 1 base from V and 4 bases from J, with 5 bases between. CDR3 length: 12 amino acids. The CDR3 bases are TGCAGCGTTGAAGGGATAGGAAACACCATATATTTT. Amino acids: CSVEGIGNTIYF.

V gene TRBV4-1 combines with J gene TRBJ2-1; 14 bases align to TRBD2. V was clipped by 4 bases and J by 5 bases; unmatched bases: 22. This CDR3 is 22 amino acids long. Germline lookup yields CDR1 MGHRA and CDR2 YSYEKL. CDR3 in DNA: TGCGCCAGCAGCCCGACCCGATTATCGAGACTAGCGGGAGGGCCGCGGCACAATGAGCAGTTCTTC. Translation gives CASSPTRLSRLAGGPRHNEQFF.

For the CDR3, the DNA is TGCGCCAGCAGCCAAGGGACAGGGCCTGGAGAGACCCAGTACTTC. Amino acids: CASSQGTGPGETQYF. The genes are TRBV4-3 and TRBJ2-5; 8 nucleotides agree with TRBD1. The trim removed 1 base at V and 4 bases at J, leaving 5 bases unmatched. Per germline, CDR1 LGHNA and CDR2 YSLEER. This CDR3 is built from 15 residues.

In DNA, the CDR3 is TGTGCCAGCAGCTTAGTTGGACAGGGCTTGAACACTGAAGCTTTCTTT. It translates to CASSLVGQGLNTEAFF. The chain is built from TRBV13 and TRBJ1-1, with 8 nucleotides matching TRBD1. There are 16 residues in the CDR3. The germline gives CDR1 PRHDT, CDR2 FYEKMQ (reference sequence). The junction had 4 bases not matched to a gene; V was cut back by 1 base and J by 0 bases.

Many counts were recorded for this clonotype. This chain's CDR3 is CASSSGDRNTGELFF. The CDR3 DNA follows: TGTGCCAGCAGTTCCGGGGACAGAAACACCGGGGAGCTGTTTTTT. The chain links TRBV12-3 or TRBV12-4 to TRBJ2-2, with TRBD1 matching 7 bases. After removal of 4 bases from V and 2 bases from J, the junction contained 4 bases not matched to a gene. The CDR3 totals 15 residues.

The chain joins TRBV18 to TRBJ2-7, with 7 bases identical to TRBD2. The CDR3 length is 13 residues. Germline CDR1 is KGHSH and CDR2 is LQKENI. Trimming took 6 bases from V and 3 from J; bases not matched to a gene: 5. The CDR3 reads CASSPTSDYEQYF. In DNA, the CDR3 is TGTGCCAGCTCCCCTACTAGCGACTACGAGCAGTACTTC. The variable domain in full, completed from reference TRBV18 and TRBJ2-7, reads NAGVMQNPRHLVRRRGQEARLRCSPMKGHSHVYWYRQLPEEGLKFMVYLQKENIIDESGMPKERFSAEFPKEGPSILRIQQVVRGDSAAYFCASSPTSDYEQYFGPGTRLTVT.

The V call is TRBV4-3, the J call TRBJ2-5; maybe TRBD2 (7 bases). Germline assignment: CDR1 LGHNA and CDR2 YSLEER. V gave up 0 bases and J gave up 4 bases, with 12 bases separating them. The CDR3 runs 15 residues. This chain's CDR3 is CASSQDGGARETQYF. The CDR3 bases are TGCGCCAGCAGCCAAGATGGGGGGGCCCGAGAGACCCAGTACTTC.

In this sample, this clonotype turned up a few times. CDR3: CASSQDRGHTEAFF. The CDR3 DNA is TGTGCCAGCAGTCAGGACAGGGGGCACACTGAAGCTTTCTTT. This chain links TRBV27 with TRBJ1-1; 11 nucleotides line up with TRBD1. CDR3 size: 14 residues. V lost 5 bases and J lost 3; bases outside the gene matches: 2. Germline CDR1 is MNHEY and CDR2 is SMNVEV (reference sequence).

This clonotype has just a few counts. The chain employs TRBV25-1 and TRBJ2-7; the D gene is possibly TRBD2 (6 bases). Germline V CDR1 and CDR2: MGHDK, SYGVNS. CDR3 length equals 14 residues. V was shortened by 4 bases and J by 3 bases, with 13 bases between the two germline ends. The CDR3 reads CASSGGNSYYEQYF. In DNA, the CDR3 is TGTGCCAGCAGTGGCGGGAACAGCTACTACGAGCAGTACTTC.

This clonotype has ten or more counts. The rearrangement joins TRBV29-1 to TRBJ2-7, with 10 bases that match TRBD1. Trimming cost V 5 bases and J 7 bases; bases outside gene matches: 14. CDR1 and CDR2 from the germline V gene are SQVTM and ANQGSEA. The CDR3 runs 15 residues. DNA of the CDR3: TGCAGCGTTTGTGAGGGGACAGGGGTTCTTGTTGAGCAGTACTTC. Translating gives CSVCEGTGVLVEQYF.

This rearrangement joins TRBV5-1 to TRBJ2-1; 8 bases align to TRBD1. This CDR3 comprises 15 residues. The germline gives CDR1 SGHRS, CDR2 YFSETQ. V was pared by 0 bases and J by 8 bases, with 7 bases of the junction left unmatched. The CDR3 sequence: CASSLVGQGYDEQFF. The CDR3 DNA is TGCGCCAGCAGCTTGGTTGGACAGGGTTACGATGAGCAGTTCTTC.

At least ten counts were recorded for this clonotype. The chain uses TRBV4-3 and TRBJ2-2; D ambiguous. The CDR3 loop spans 14 amino acids. Trimming took off 2 bases at V and 4 bases at J, with 8 bases between the two ends. Germline CDR1 reads LGHNA; CDR2 reads YSLEER. The CDR3, as DNA: TGCGCCAGCAGCCAAACGAGAGGCACCGGGGAGCTGTTTTTT. Translated: CASSQTRGTGELFF.